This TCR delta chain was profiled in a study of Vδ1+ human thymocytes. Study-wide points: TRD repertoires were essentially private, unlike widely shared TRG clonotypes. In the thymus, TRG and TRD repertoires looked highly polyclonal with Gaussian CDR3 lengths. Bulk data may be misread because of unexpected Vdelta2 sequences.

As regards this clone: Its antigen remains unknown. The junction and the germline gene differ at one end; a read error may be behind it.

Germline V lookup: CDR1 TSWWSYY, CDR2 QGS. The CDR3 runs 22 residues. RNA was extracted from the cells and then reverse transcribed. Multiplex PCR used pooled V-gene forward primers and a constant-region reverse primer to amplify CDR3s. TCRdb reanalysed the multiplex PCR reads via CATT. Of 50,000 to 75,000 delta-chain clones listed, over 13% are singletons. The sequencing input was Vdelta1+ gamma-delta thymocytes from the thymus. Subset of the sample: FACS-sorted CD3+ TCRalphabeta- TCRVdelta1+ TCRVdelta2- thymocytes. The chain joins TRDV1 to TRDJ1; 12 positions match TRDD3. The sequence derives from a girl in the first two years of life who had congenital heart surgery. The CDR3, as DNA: TGTGCCCTTGGGGATATTTTACATTCCTACCGTACTGGGGGATACAGCGCCGATAAACTCATCTTT. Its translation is CALGDILHSYRTGGYSADKLIF.